This is a list of T cell receptor beta chains from one sample in a study of neurological immune-mediated disorders. In TCRdb, the 5' RACE reads were re-called with MiXCR into one record per CDR3 protein. The data hold 55,000 or so distinct CDR3 sequences, with approximately 3.6% observed a single time. The sequenced material came from CD4+ T cells from blood. All receptors come from a woman in her thirties or forties with multiple sclerosis. Both conserved end residues are part of each CDR3. A D gene is named only where the DNA matches it firmly. Sizes are listed as once, few, many, or a class for an expanded clone.

CASSLSRSSDSLDGYTF	TGCGCCAGCAGCTTGAGTCGATCATCGGACAGTCTTGATGGCTACACCTTC	TRBV5-1	TRBJ1-2	NA	many
CASSLDRRVGELFF	TGTGCCAGCAGTCTAGACAGGAGGGTCGGGGAGCTGTTTTTT	TRBV12-3/TRBV12-4	TRBJ2-2	NA	many
CASRPTGGARSNQPQHF	TGTGCCAGCAGACCCACAGGGGGCGCGAGGAGCAATCAGCCCCAGCATTTT	TRBV27	TRBJ1-5	TRBD1	many
CASSLMGVETDTQYF	TGTGCCAGCAGCTTGATGGGGGTTGAAACAGATACGCAGTATTTT	TRBV7-2	TRBJ2-3	NA	many
CASSHYRGPATEAFF	TGTGCCAGCAGCCACTACAGGGGGCCAGCCACTGAAGCTTTCTTT	TRBV14	TRBJ1-1	TRBD1	many
CASSLAGTLYGYTF	TGCGCCAGCAGCTTGGCGGGGACTCTCTATGGCTACACCTTC	TRBV5-1	TRBJ1-2	NA	many
CSAPSGGGVEQFF	TGCAGTGCTCCAAGTGGGGGGGGCGTTGAGCAGTTCTTC	TRBV20-1	TRBJ2-1	NA	many
CASSGGQGAGNTEAFF	TGCGCCAGCAGCGGAGGACAGGGGGCTGGTAACACTGAAGCTTTCTTT	TRBV5-1	TRBJ1-1	TRBD1	many
CASTFRGGYTEAFF	TGTGCCAGCACTTTCAGGGGAGGTTACACTGAAGCTTTCTTT	TRBV5-6	TRBJ1-1	NA	many
CAISEKEPGSYEQYF	TGTGCCATCAGTGAGAAGGAACCAGGCTCCTACGAGCAGTACTTC	TRBV10-3	TRBJ2-7	NA	many
CASSPGQGPNQPQHF	TGCGCCAGCAGCCCAGGACAGGGACCCAATCAGCCCCAGCATTTT	TRBV5-1	TRBJ1-5	TRBD1	many
CSAIHRSSYEQYF	TGCAGTGCAATTCACAGGAGCTCCTACGAGCAGTACTTC	TRBV20-1	TRBJ2-7	NA	many
CASSPLGASGGQADTQYF	TGTGCCAGCAGCCCGTTGGGCGCTAGCGGGGGGCAAGCAGATACGCAGTATTTT	TRBV5-4	TRBJ2-3	TRBD2	many
CSARPEWTGFNTEAFF	TGCAGTGCTAGACCAGAATGGACAGGGTTTAACACTGAAGCTTTCTTT	TRBV20-1	TRBJ1-1	TRBD1	few
CASRMEGPGSTDTQYF	TGTGCCAGCAGGATGGAGGGGCCAGGGAGCACAGATACGCAGTATTTT	TRBV5-5	TRBJ2-3	NA	many
CASKTLAGTDTQYF	TGTGCCAGCAAAACCCTAGCGGGCACAGATACGCAGTATTTT	TRBV2	TRBJ2-3	TRBD2	many
CSATQAWGGQNTGELFF	TGCAGTGCTACCCAGGCGTGGGGGGGTCAGAACACCGGGGAGCTGTTTTTT	TRBV20-1	TRBJ2-2	TRBD2	few
CSARVPGGGGGGYTF	TGCAGTGCTAGAGTCCCTGGGGGGGGAGGAGGAGGCTACACCTTC	TRBV20-1	TRBJ1-2	NA	many
CAISDLGNYGYTF	TGTGCCATCAGTGATCTAGGGAACTATGGCTACACCTTC	TRBV10-3	TRBJ1-2	NA	many
CASSHRGRDTEAFF	TGTGCCAGCAGTCACCGGGGGAGGGACACTGAAGCTTTCTTT	TRBV6-2/TRBV6-3	TRBJ1-1	NA	many
CASSPYRVGDSPLHF	TGTGCCAGCTCACCGTACAGGGTAGGGGATTCACCCCTCCACTTT	TRBV18	TRBJ1-6	NA	many
CASSLTGGSPLHF	TGTGCCAGCAGCTTAACAGGGGGTTCACCCCTCCACTTT	TRBV7-9	TRBJ1-6	TRBD1	many
CASSRAGGEGYNEQFF	TGTGCCAGCAGCCGTGCGGGGGGAGAGGGGTACAATGAGCAGTTCTTC	TRBV5-5	TRBJ2-1	TRBD2	few
CASSFEGSGELFF	TGTGCCAGCAGCTTTGAGGGCAGCGGGGAGCTGTTTTTT	TRBV7-2	TRBJ2-2	NA	many
CAISLGGAVEYEQFF	TGTGCCATCAGCCTTGGGGGGGCCGTTGAGTATGAGCAGTTCTTC	TRBV10-3	TRBJ2-1	NA	many